Below, one T cell receptor beta chain is given with its context. The entry originates in a study of T cell changes during pregnancy in multiple sclerosis. This CDR3 comprises 15 residues. The germline gives CDR1 MNHEY, CDR2 SMNVEV (reference sequence). Between the trimmed V and J ends, which lost 10 bases and 5 bases, there was a span of 21 bases. Sequencing used immunoSEQ multiplex PCR; TCRdb keeps in-frame clones, though not all of them. This repertoire shows 80,000 to 130,000 clones, 90% to 95% found once; its top ten account for more than 0.95%. Sequenced here: peripheral blood, sampled in the second trimester of pregnancy. This TCR was recovered from a female donor with multiple sclerosis, enrolled in a pregnancy study. The rearrangement uses TRBV27 and TRBJ2-1; tentative D call: TRBD2 (6 bases). The CDR3 region is CATTDPIGGDNEQFF. CDR3 DNA sequence: TGTGCCACCACGGACCCCATTGGAGGGGACAATGAGCAGTTCTTC.